This T cell receptor beta chain was recorded in a study of T cell responses to AZD1222 COVID-19 vaccine. The CDR3 consists of 10 residues. V lost 6 bases, J lost 8 bases, and 7 bases lay in between. Notes on this clone: What it binds is unknown.

The study, taken as a whole, reports: Two AZD1222 administrations were followed by greater Spike-specific TCR breadth and depth.

Produced via immunoSEQ multiplex PCR; TCRdb's table is partial and in-frame only. The sample has over 100,000 clones, 80% to 85% seen once. Specimen: peripheral blood, collected on day 0 of AZD1222 vaccination. The chain is built from TRBV12-3 or TRBV12-4 and TRBJ1-1, with D perhaps matching TRBD1 (5 bases). This sequence was found in an adult in good health. The CDR3 region is CASSHREAFF. The CDR3 region has the DNA TGTGCCAGCAGCCACAGGGAAGCTTTCTTT.